This TCR beta chain emerged from a study of blood T cell repertoires in COVID-19. Study as a whole: Acute-phase and convalescent COVID-19 samples originated in the United States, Italy and Spain.

Participants, 18 to 89 years old, spanned approximately 26 US areas. V shed 6 bases and J shed 10 bases, with 10 bases lying between them. Germline loops: CDR1 LNHDA, CDR2 SQIVND (reference sequence). The CDR3 spans 11 residues. Method: immunoSEQ multiplex PCR; TCRdb's copy keeps in-frame clones and lacks some. Found here are approximately 150,000 clones, roughly 80% of them singletons; the top ten hold around 6%. This clone was counted once. The TCR sequence derives from a woman between 40 and 50 years old with acute COVID-19. Sequencing used PBMCs or T cells enriched from blood (not recorded which). The V gene is TRBV19, the J gene TRBJ2-4, with TRBD1 as a possible D gene (5 bases). The CDR3 loop reads CASSLAGIQYF. Here the CDR3 DNA reads TGTGCCAGTAGCCTCGCAGGGATTCAGTACTTC.